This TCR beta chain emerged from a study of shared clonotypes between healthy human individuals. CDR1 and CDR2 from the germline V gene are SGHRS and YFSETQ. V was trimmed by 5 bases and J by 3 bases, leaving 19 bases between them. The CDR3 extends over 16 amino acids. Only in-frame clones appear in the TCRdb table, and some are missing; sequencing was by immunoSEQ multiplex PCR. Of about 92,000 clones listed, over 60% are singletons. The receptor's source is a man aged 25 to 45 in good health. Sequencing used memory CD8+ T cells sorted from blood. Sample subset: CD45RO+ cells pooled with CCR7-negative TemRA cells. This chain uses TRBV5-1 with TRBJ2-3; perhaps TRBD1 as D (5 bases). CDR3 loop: CASSFLSGYRTDTQYF. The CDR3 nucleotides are TGCGCCAGCAGTTTTTTATCAGGGTATCGGACAGATACGCAGTATTTT.